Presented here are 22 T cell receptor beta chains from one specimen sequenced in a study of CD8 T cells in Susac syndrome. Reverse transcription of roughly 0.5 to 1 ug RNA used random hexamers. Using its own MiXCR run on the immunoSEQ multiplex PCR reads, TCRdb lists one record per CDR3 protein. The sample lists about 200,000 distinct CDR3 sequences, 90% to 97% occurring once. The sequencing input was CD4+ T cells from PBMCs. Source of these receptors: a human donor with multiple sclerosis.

CDR3 in DNA: TGCGCCAGCACGCGATGGGACACCGGGGAGCTGTTTTTT. This translates into CASTRWDTGELFF. The genes are TRBV10-2 and TRBJ2-2; no clear D gene. This CDR3 has 13 amino acids. Germline V lookup: CDR1 WSHSY, CDR2 SAAADI. Trimming stripped 7 bases from V and 3 bases from J, with 9 bases between.

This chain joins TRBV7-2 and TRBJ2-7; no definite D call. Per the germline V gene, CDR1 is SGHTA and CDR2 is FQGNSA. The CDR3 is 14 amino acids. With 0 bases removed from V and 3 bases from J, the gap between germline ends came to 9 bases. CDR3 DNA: TGTGCCAGCAGCTTAGCCAGTCCGAACTACGAGCAGTACTTC. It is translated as CASSLASPNYEQYF. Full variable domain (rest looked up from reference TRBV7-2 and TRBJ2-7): GAGVSQSPSNKVTEKGKDVELRCDPISGHTALYWYRQSLGQGLEFLIYFQGNSAPDKSGLPSDRFSAERTGGSVSTLTIQRTQQEDSAVYLCASSLASPNYEQYFGPGTRLTVT.

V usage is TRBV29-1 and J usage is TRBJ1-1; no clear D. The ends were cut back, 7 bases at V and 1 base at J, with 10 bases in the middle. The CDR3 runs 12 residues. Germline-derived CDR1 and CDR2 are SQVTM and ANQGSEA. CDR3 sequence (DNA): TGCAGCGCCAGATCGAAGAACACTGAAGCTTTCTTT. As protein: CSARSKNTEAFF.

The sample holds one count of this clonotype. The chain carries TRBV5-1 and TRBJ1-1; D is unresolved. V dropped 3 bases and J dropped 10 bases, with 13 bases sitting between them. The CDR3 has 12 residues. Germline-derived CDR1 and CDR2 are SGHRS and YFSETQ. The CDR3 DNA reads TGCGCCAGCAGCTCACCTACCCACCGAGCTTTCTTT. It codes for CASSSPTHRAFF. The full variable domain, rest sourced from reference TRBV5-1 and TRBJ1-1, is KAGVTQTPRYLIKTRGQQVTLSCSPISGHRSVSWYQQTPGQGLQFLFEYFSETQRNKGNFPGRFSGRQFSNSRSEMNVSTLELGDSALYLCASSSPTHRAFFGQGTRLTVV.

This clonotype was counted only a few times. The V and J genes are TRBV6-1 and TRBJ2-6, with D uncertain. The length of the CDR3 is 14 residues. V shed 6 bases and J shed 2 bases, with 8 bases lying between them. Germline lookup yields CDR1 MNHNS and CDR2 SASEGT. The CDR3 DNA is TGTGCCAGCAGGAACAGCCCTGGGGCCAACGTCCTGACTTTC. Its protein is CASRNSPGANVLTF.

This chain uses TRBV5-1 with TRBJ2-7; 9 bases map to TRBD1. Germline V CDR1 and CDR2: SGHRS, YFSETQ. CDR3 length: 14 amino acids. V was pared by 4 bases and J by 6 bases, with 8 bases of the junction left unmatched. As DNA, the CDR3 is TGCGCCAGCAGCGGACAGGGGTATCTGGGCGAGCAGTACTTC. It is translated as CASSGQGYLGEQYF.

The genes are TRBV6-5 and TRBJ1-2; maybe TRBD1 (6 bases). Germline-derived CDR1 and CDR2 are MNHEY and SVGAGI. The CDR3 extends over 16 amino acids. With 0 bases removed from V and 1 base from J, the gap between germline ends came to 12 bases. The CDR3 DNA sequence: TGTGCCAGCAGTTACTCGACAGGAGCCCGTAACTATGGCTACACCTTC. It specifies CASSYSTGARNYGYTF.

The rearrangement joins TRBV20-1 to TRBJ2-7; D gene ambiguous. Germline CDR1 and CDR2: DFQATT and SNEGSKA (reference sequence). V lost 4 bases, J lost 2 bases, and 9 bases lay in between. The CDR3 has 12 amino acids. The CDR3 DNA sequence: TGCAGTGCTAAATCCGGACCCTACGAGCAGTACTTC. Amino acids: CSAKSGPYEQYF.

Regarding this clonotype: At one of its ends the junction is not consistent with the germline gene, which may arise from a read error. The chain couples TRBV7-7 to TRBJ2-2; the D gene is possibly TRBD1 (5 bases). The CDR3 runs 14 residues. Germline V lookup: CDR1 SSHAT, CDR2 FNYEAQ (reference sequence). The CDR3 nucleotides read TGTGCTAGCAGCAAAGACAGGAACACCGGGGAGCTGTTTTTT. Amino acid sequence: CASSKDRNTGELFF.

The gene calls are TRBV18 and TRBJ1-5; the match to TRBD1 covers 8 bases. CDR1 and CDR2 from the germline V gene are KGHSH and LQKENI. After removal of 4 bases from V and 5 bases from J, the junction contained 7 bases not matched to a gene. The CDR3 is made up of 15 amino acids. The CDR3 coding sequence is TGTGCCAGCTCACTCTCAGGGGGCGACGATCAGCCCCAGCATTTT. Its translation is CASSLSGGDDQPQHF.

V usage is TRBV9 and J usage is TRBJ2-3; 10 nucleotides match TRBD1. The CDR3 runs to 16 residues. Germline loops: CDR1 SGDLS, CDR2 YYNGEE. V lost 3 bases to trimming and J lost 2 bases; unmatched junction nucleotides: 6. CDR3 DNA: TGTGCCAGCAGCGAGAGGACAGGGGGACACACAGATACGCAGTATTTT. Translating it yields CASSERTGGHTDTQYF.

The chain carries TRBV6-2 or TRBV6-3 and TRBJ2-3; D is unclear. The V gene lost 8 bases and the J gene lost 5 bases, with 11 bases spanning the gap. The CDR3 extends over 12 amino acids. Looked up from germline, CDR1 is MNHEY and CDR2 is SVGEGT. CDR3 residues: CASAPREDTQYF. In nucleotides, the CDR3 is TGTGCCAGCGCTCCTCGTGAAGATACGCAGTATTTT.

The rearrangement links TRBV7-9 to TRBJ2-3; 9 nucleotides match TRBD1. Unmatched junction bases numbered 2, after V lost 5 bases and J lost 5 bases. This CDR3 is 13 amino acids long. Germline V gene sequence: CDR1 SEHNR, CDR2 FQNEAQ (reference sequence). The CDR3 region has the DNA TGTGCCAGCAGCGGACAGGGGAGAGATACGCAGTATTTT. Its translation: CASSGQGRDTQYF. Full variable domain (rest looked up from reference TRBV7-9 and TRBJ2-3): DTGVSQNPRHKITKRGQNVTFRCDPISEHNRLYWYRQTLGQGPEFLTYFQNEAQLEKSRLLSDRFSAERPKGSFSTLEIQRTEQGDSAMYLCASSGQGRDTQYFGPGTRLTVL.

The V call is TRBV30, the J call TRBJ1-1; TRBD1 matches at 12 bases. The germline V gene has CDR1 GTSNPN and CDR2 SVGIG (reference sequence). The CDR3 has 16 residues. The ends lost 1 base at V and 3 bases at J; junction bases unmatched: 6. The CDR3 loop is CAWSAGTGGMDTEAFF. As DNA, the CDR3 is TGTGCCTGGAGTGCCGGGACAGGGGGCATGGACACTGAAGCTTTCTTT.

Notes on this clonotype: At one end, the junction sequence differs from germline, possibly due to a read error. CDR3 nucleotides: TGCGCCAGCAGCACAGTCTCAGGGGGCTGGTACGGGCAGTACTTC. Protein product: CASSTVSGGWYGQYF. The chain joins TRBV5-1 to TRBJ2-7; TRBD1 matches at 8 bases. The CDR3 contains 15 residues. Germline CDR1 reads SGHRS; CDR2 reads YFSETQ.

This CDR3 is CSARGGLTYRADATEAFF. The CDR3 DNA follows: TGCAGTGCTAGAGGGGGGTTAACCTACAGGGCAGACGCCACTGAAGCTTTCTTT. The chain carries TRBV20-1 and TRBJ1-1; D is perhaps TRBD1 (6 bases). Trimming stripped 1 base from V and 4 bases from J, with 25 bases between. Germline loops: CDR1 DFQATT, CDR2 SNEGSKA (reference sequence). The CDR3 has 18 amino acids.

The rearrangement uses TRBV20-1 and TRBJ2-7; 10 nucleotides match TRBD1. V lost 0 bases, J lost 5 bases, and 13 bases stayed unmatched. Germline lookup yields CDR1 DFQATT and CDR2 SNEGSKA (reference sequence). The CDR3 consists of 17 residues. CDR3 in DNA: TGCAGTGCTAGAGATGGCGGGTGGGACAGGGGTATGGACGAGCAGTACTTC. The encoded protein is CSARDGGWDRGMDEQYF.

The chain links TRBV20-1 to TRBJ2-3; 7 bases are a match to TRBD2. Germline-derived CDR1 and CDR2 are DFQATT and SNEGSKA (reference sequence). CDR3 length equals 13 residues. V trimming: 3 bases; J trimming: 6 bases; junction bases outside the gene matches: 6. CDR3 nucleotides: TGCAGTGCTAGTCAACTAGCGAGGGATACGCAGTATTTT. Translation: CSASQLARDTQYF.

The CDR3 reads CASRGSSYNSPLHF. CDR3 DNA: TGTGCCAGCAGGGGGAGCTCCTATAATTCACCCCTCCACTTT. This chain uses TRBV27 with TRBJ1-6; D gene uncertain. CDR3 length equals 14 residues. The V gene's germline CDR1 is MNHEY and CDR2 SMNVEV (reference sequence). V lost 6 bases, J lost 0 bases, and 6 bases lay in between.

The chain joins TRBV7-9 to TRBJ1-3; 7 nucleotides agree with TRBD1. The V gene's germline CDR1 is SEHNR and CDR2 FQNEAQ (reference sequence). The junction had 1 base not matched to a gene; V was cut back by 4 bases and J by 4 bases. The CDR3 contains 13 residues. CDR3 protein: CASSSGQGNTIYF. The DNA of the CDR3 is TGTGCCAGCAGCTCGGGACAGGGAAACACCATATATTTT.

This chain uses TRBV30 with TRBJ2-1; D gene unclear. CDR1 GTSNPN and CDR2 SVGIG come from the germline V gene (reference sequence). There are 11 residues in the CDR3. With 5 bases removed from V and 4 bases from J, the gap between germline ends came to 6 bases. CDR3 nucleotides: TGTGCCTGGGGCGAGTACAATGAGCAGTTCTTC. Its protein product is CAWGEYNEQFF.

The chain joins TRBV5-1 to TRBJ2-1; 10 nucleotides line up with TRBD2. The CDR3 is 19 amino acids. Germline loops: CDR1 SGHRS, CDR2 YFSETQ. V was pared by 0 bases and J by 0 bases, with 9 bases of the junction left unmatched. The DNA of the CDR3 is TGCGCCAGCAGCTTGGAGCCAGCGGGGGGGACATACTCCTACAATGAGCAGTTCTTC. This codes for CASSLEPAGGTYSYNEQFF.